Its frequency marks the clone carrying this T cell receptor (beta chain) as medium-sized. The observed sequence ends 3 residues before the CDR3 terminus, with the missing tail filled in from the germline J gene. In germline, CDR1 is LNHDA, CDR2 SQIVND (reference sequence). The CDR3 spans 14 residues. With V trimmed by 5 bases and J by 2 bases, 4 bases remained unmatched. The sample originates from a study of T cells in women clearing cervical HPV infection. Clones were sequenced by immunoSEQ multiplex PCR, and TCRdb holds only the in-frame ones, with some missing. Recorded here are 20,000 to 25,000 clones; the top ten clones represent less than 3%.

The clonotype originates from a woman between 18 and 70 years old with a cervical HPV16 infection that either progressed to CIN3+ or cleared (not recorded which). The chain joins TRBV19 to TRBJ2-3; 7 bases are a match to TRBD1. Input material: blood buffy coat. The CDR3 here is CASSPGQSTDTQYF. Incomplete CDR3 DNA: TGTGCCAGTAGTCCGGGACAGTCCACAGATACG.